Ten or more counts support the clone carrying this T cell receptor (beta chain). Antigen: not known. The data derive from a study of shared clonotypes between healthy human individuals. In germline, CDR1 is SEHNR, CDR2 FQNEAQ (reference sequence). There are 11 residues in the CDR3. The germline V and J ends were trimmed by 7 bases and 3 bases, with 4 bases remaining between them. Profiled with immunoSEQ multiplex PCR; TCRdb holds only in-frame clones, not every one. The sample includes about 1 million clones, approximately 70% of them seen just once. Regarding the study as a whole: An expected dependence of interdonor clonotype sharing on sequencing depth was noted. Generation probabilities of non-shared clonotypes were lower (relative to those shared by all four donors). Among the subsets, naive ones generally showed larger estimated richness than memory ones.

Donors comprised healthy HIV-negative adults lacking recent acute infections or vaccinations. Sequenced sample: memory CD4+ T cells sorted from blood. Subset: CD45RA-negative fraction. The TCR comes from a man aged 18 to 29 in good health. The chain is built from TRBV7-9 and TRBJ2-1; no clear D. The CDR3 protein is CASNNYNEQFF. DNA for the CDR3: TGTGCCAGCAACAACTACAATGAGCAGTTCTTC.